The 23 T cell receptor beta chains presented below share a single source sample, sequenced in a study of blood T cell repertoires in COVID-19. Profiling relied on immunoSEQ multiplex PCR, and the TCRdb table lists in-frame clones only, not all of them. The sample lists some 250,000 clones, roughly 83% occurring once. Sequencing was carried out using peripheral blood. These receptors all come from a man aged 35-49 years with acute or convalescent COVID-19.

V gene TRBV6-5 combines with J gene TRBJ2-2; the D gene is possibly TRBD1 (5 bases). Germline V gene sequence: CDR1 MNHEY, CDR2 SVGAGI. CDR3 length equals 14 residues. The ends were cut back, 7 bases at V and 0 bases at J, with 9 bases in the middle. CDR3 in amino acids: CASTPTANTGELFF. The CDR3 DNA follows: TGTGCCAGCACCCCGACAGCGAACACCGGGGAGCTGTTTTTT.

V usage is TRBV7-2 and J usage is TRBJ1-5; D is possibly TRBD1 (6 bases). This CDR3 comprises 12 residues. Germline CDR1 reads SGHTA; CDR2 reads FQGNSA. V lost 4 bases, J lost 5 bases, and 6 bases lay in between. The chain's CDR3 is CASSYRDQPQHF. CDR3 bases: TGTGCCAGCAGCTACAGGGATCAGCCCCAGCATTTT.

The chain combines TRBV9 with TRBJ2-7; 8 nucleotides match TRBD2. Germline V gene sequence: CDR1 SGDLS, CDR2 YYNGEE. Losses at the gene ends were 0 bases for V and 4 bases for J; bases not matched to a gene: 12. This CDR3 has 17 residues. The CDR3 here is CASSVGGSAGGRYEQYF. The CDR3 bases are TGTGCCAGCAGCGTAGGGGGGTCGGCGGGAGGAAGGTACGAGCAGTACTTC.

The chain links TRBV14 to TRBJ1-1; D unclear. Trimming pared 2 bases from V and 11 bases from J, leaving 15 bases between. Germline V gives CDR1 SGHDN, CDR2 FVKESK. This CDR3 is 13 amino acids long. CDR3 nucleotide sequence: TGTGCCAGCAGCCAACCCCCTGAGGCTTCGGCTTTCTTT. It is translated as CASSQPPEASAFF. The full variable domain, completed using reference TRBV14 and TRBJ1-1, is EAGVTQFPSHSVIEKGQTVTLRCDPISGHDNLYWYRRVMGKEIKFLLHFVKESKQDESGMPNNRFLAERTGGTYSTLKVQPAELEDSGVYFCASSQPPEASAFFGQGTRLTVV.

The CDR3 DNA is TGTGCCAGCAGTCTGTTAACTAATGAAAAACTGTTTTTT. Its protein is CASSLLTNEKLFF. The J gene is TRBJ1-4, the V gene TRBV12-3 or TRBV12-4; no definite D call. Trimming took 5 bases from V and 1 from J, leaving 5 bases between them. The CDR3 runs to 13 residues.

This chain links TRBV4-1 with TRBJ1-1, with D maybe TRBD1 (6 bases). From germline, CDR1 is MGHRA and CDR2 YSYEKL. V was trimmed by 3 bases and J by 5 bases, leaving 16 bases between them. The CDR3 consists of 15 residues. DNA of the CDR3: TGCGCCAGCAGCCATCTGGACAGCTCGAGGACTGAAGCTTTCTTT. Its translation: CASSHLDSSRTEAFF.

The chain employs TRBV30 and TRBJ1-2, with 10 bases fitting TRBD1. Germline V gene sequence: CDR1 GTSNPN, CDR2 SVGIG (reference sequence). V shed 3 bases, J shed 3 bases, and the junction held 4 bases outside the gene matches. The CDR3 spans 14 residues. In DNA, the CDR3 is TGTGCCTGGAGGGTGACAGGGGGCGACTATGGCTACACCTTC. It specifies CAWRVTGGDYGYTF.

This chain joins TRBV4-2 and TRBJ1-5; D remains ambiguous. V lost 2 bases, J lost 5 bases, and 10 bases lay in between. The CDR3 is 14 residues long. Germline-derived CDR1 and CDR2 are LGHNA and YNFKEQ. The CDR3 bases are TGTGCCAGCAGCCAATTGGCGGGGTATCAGCCCCAGCATTTT. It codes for CASSQLAGYQPQHF.

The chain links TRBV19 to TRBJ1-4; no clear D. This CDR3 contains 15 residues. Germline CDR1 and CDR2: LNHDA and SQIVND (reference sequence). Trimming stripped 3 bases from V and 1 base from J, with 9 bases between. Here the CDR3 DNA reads TGTGCCAGTAGTATCCCAGATCAAACTAATGAAAAACTGTTTTTT. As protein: CASSIPDQTNEKLFF.

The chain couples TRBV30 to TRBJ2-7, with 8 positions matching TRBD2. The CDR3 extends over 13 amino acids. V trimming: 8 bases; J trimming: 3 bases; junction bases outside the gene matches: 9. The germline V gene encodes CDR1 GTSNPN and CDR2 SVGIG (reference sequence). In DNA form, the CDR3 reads TGTGCCGCTCGGGGGGGTGCAAACTACGAGCAGTACTTC. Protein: CAARGGANYEQYF.

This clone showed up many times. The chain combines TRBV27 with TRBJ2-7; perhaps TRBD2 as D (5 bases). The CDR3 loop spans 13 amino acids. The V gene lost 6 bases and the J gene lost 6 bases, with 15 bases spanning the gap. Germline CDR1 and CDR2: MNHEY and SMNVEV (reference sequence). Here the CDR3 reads CASSSTGRSEQYF. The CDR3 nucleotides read TGTGCCAGCAGCTCAACGGGGAGAAGCGAGCAGTACTTC.

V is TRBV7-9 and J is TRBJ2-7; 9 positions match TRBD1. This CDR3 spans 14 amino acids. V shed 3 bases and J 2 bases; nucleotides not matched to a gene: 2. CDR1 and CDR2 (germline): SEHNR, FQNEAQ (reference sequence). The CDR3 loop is CASSFGTGPYEQYF. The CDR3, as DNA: TGTGCCAGCAGCTTTGGGACAGGGCCCTACGAGCAGTACTTC. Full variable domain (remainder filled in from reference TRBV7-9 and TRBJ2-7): DTGVSQNPRHKITKRGQNVTFRCDPISEHNRLYWYRQTLGQGPEFLTYFQNEAQLEKSRLLSDRFSAERPKGSFSTLEIQRTEQGDSAMYLCASSFGTGPYEQYFGPGTRLTVT.

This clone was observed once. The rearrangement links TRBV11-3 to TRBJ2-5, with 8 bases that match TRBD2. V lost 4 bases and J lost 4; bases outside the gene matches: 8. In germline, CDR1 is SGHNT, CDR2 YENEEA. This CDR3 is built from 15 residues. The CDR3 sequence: CASSSTSGGRETQYF. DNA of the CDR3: TGTGCCAGCAGCTCTACTAGCGGAGGGAGAGAGACCCAGTACTTC.

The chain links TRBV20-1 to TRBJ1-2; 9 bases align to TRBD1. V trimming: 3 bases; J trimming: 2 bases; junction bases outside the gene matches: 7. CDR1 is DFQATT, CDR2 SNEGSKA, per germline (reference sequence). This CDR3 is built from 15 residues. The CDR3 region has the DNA TGCAGTGCTAGTGGGTTAGGACAGGGGAACTATGGCTACACCTTC. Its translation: CSASGLGQGNYGYTF.

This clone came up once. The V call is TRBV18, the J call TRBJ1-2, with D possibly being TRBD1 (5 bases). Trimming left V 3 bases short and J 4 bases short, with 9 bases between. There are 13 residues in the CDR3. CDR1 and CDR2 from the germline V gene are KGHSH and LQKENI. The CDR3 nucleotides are TGTGCCAGCTCACCCCGACAGCCCTATGGCTACACCTTC. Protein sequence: CASSPRQPYGYTF. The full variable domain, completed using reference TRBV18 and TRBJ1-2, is NAGVMQNPRHLVRRRGQEARLRCSPMKGHSHVYWYRQLPEEGLKFMVYLQKENIIDESGMPKERFSAEFPKEGPSILRIQQVVRGDSAAYFCASSPRQPYGYTFGSGTRLTVV.

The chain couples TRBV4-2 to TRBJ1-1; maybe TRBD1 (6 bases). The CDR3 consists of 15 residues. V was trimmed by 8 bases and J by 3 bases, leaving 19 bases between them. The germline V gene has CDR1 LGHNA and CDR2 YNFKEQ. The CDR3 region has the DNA TGTGCCAGCGTACACACAGGGACCTGGTACACTGAAGCTTTCTTT. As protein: CASVHTGTWYTEAFF.

CDR3 bases: TGCGCCAGCAGCCAAGTTATTCAGGGTTTGAACGAGCAGTACTTC. Translating gives CASSQVIQGLNEQYF. The chain uses TRBV4-1 and TRBJ2-7, with a possible D match to TRBD1 (5 bases). Trimming stripped 1 base from V and 5 bases from J, with 15 bases between. CDR1 and CDR2 from the germline V gene are MGHRA and YSYEKL. The CDR3 consists of 15 residues.

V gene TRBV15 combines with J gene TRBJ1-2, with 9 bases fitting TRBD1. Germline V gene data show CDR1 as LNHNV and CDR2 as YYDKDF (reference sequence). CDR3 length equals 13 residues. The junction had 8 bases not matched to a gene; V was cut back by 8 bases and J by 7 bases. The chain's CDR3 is CATSPGQGFGYTF. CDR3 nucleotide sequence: TGTGCCACCTCCCCGGGACAGGGTTTTGGCTACACCTTC. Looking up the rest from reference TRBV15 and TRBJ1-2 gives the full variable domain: DAMVIQNPRYQVTQFGKPVTLSCSQTLNHNVMYWYQQKSSQAPKLLFHYYDKDFNNEADTPDNFQSRRPNTSFCFLDIRSPGLGDTAMYLCATSPGQGFGYTFGSGTRLTVV.

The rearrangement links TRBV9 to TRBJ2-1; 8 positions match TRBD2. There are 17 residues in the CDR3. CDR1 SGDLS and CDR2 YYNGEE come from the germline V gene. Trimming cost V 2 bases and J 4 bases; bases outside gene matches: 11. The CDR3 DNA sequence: TGTGCCAGCAGCGTCGGCTACGGGACTAGACAGTACAATGAGCAGTTCTTC. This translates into CASSVGYGTRQYNEQFF.

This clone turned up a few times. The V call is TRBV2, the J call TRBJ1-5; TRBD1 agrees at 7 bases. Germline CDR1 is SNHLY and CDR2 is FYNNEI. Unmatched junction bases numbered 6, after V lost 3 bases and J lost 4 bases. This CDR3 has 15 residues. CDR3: CASSEEGAGNQPQHF. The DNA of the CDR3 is TGTGCCAGCAGTGAGGAGGGGGCTGGAAATCAGCCCCAGCATTTT. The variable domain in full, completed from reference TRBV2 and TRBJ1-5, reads EPEVTQTPSHQVTQMGQEVILRCVPISNHLYFYWYRQILGQKVEFLVSFYNNEISEKSEIFDDQFSVERPDGSNFTLKIRSTKLEDSAMYFCASSEEGAGNQPQHFGDGTRLSIL.

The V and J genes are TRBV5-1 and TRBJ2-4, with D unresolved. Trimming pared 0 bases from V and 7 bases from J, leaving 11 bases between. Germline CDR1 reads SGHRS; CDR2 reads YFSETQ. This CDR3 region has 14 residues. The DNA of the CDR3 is TGCGCCAGCAGCTTGGGCACGGGTGGGAACATTCAGTACTTC. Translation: CASSLGTGGNIQYF.

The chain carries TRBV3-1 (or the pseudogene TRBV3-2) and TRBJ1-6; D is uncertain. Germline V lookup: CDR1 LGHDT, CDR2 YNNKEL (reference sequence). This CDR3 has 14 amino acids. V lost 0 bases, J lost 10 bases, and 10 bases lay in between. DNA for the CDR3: TGTGCCAGCAGCCAAGAGGGGAGCCGGTCACCCCTCCACTTT. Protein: CASSQEGSRSPLHF.

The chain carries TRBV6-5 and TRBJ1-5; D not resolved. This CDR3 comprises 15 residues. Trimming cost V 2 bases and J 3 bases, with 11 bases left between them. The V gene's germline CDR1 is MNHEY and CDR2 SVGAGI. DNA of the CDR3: TGTGCCAGCAGTTACGTCGGAGGTACCAATCAGCCCCAGCATTTT. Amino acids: CASSYVGGTNQPQHF.